This T cell receptor beta chain was found in a study of shared clonotypes between healthy human individuals. Study details: Researchers assigned three CD4 naive, three CD4 memory, two CD8 naive and one CD8 memory plate to each donor. The study's findings and limits: Generation probability values for non-shared clonotypes were lower than those for clonotypes shared by all four donors.

The V gene's germline CDR1 is SQVTM and CDR2 ANQGSEA. V was pared by 4 bases and J by 1 base, with 4 bases between. The CDR3 contains 11 residues. As regards this clone: The antigen is unknown.

The study ran the assay at deep level. The authors split each subset's genomic DNA evenly across several immunoSEQ plates. The assay was immunoSEQ multiplex PCR, and TCRdb's table has in-frame clones only and misses some. Altogether under 600,000 clones are present, about 96% being singletons, with the ten largest covering around 0.067%. The genes are TRBV29-1 and TRBJ1-1; D gene uncertain. The sequencing sample was made of naive CD4+ T cells sorted from blood. Subset described: CD45RA+ positively selected. The TCR was taken from a woman under 40 in good health. The CDR3 nucleotides are TGCAGCGTTGTCTGGAACACTGAAGCTTTCTTT. It codes for CSVVWNTEAFF. Full variable domain (missing parts from reference TRBV29-1 and TRBJ1-1): SAVISQKPSRDICQRGTSLTIQCQVDSQVTMMFWYRQQPGQSLTLIATANQGSEATYESGFVIDKFPISRPNLTFSTLTVSNMSPEDSSIYLCSVVWNTEAFFGQGTRLTVV.